The T cell receptor (beta chain) described here comes from a study of Ad26.COV2.S vaccination and SARS-CoV-2 variants. Study observations and caveats: For non-spike TCRs, breadth in vaccine recipients resembled that in placebo recipients. After vaccination, reports described spike-specific CD8+ and CD4+ T cell responses as showing substantial breadth. Analytic work on TCR breadth and depth might have understated the full extent of total T cell responses. Spike-specific TCR breadth was greater in vaccine than placebo recipients.

The CDR3 is 13 residues long. CDR1 is MGHRA, CDR2 YSYEKL, per germline. Germline trimming cut 4 bases from V and 1 base from J; bases unmatched to any gene: 0. Clones were read by immunoSEQ multiplex PCR, and TCRdb kept only the in-frame ones, dropping some. The sample holds about 350,000 clones, 92% seen once. Comment on this clone: Its antigen is as yet unknown.

The material was peripheral blood, obtained after recovery from COVID-19. This clonotype was sampled from a human donor who had recovered from COVID-19. The chain links TRBV4-1 to TRBJ1-2; the match to TRBD1 covers 7 bases. CDR3: CASSRDSNYGYTF. Written as DNA, the CDR3 is TGCGCCAGCAGCCGGGACAGTAACTATGGCTACACCTTC.